This T cell receptor (beta chain) stems from a study of blood T cell repertoires in COVID-19. As for the study in general: Collection of acute and convalescent COVID-19 samples took place in the United States, Italy and Spain. Sources were T cells, B-cell-depleted T cells, or PBMCs; the material itself was cDNA or gDNA.

This clone has more than one count but fewer than ten. Source study methods: Amplifying reference gene primers gave estimates of nucleated cell counts. TCRdb keeps only in-frame clones here, not all; method: immunoSEQ multiplex PCR. D and trimming come from the DNA, and the V and J calls and clone size come from that table. Of some 60,000 clones listed, roughly 88% are singletons. V lost 5 bases to trimming and J lost 15 bases; unmatched junction nucleotides: 15. Per the germline V gene, CDR1 is SNHLY and CDR2 is FYNNEI. This CDR3 spans 15 amino acids. J is TRBJ2-4 and V is TRBV2; TRBD2 agrees at 11 bases. This clonotype was obtained from a human donor in a cohort sampled during active COVID-19. Material: peripheral blood. The CDR3 protein is CASSQGTSGTRSRYF. CDR3 DNA sequence: TGTGCCAGCAGTCAAGGGACTAGCGGAACCCGAAGCAGGTACTTC.